What follows describes a single TCR beta chain. As yet, its antigen is unknown. The data originate from a study of T cell responses to AZD1222 COVID-19 vaccine. Whole-study results and caveats: It was only 6 or 7 AZD1222 recipients who were seropositive at baseline. The study sampled repertoires only after the peak T cell response. Most donors were white British, females outnumbered males, and clonal diversity was possibly underestimated.

Profiling relied on immunoSEQ multiplex PCR, and the TCRdb table lists in-frame clones only, not all of them. In the table there are 120,000 or so clones, about 88% of which are singletons. With 0 bases removed from V and 1 base from J, the gap between germline ends came to 3 bases. This CDR3 spans 13 amino acids. This chain joins TRBV5-3 and TRBJ2-3; D remains ambiguous. TRBV5-3 is an ORF; its function is uncertain. Here the sequenced sample was peripheral blood, taken on day 0 of AZD1222 vaccination. The source is an adult in good health. CDR3 residues: CARSLAGTDTQYF. For the CDR3, the DNA is TGTGCCAGAAGCTTGGCAGGCACAGATACGCAGTATTTT.